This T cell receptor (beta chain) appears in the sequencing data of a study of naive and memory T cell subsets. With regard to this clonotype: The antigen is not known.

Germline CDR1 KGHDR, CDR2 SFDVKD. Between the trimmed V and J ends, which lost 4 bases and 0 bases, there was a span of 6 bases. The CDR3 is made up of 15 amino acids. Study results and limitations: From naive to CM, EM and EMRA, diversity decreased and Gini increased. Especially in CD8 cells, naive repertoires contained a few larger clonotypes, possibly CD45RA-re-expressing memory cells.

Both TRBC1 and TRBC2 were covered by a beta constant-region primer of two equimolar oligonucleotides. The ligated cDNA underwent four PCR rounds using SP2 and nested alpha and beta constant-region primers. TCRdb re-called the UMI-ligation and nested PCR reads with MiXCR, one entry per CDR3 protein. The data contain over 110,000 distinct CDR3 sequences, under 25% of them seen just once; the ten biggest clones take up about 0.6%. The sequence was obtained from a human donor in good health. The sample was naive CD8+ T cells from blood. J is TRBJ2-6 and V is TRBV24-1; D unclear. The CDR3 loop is CATSEQRSGANVLTF. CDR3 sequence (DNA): TGTGCCACCAGTGAACAACGCTCTGGGGCCAACGTCCTGACTTTC.